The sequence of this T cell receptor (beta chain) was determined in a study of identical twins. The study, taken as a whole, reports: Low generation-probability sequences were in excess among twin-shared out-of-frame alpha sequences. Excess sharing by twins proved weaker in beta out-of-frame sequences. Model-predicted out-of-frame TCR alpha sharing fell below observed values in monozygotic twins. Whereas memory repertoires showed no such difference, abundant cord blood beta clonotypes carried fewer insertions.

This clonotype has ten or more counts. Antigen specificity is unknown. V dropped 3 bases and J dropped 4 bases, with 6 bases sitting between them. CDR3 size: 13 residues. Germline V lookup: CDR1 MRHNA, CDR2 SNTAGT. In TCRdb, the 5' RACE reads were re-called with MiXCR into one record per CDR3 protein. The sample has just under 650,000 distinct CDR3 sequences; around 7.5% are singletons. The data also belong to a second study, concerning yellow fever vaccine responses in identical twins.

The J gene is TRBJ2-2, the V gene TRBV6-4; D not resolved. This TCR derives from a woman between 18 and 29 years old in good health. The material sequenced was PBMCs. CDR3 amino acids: CASSEGFTGELFF. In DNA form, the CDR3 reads TGTGCCAGCAGTGAGGGTTTCACCGGGGAGCTGTTTTTT.